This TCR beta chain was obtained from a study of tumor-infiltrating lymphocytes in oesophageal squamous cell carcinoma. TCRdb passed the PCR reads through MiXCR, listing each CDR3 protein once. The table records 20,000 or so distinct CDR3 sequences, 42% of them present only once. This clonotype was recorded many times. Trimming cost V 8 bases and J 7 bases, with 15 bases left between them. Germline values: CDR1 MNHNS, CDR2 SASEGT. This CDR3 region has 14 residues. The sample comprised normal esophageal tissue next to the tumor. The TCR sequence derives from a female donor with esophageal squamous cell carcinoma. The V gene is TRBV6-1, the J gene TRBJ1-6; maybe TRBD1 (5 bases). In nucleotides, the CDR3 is TGTGCCAGCCGCCCGGGACGGAGAAATTCACCCCTCCACTTT. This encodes CASRPGRRNSPLHF.